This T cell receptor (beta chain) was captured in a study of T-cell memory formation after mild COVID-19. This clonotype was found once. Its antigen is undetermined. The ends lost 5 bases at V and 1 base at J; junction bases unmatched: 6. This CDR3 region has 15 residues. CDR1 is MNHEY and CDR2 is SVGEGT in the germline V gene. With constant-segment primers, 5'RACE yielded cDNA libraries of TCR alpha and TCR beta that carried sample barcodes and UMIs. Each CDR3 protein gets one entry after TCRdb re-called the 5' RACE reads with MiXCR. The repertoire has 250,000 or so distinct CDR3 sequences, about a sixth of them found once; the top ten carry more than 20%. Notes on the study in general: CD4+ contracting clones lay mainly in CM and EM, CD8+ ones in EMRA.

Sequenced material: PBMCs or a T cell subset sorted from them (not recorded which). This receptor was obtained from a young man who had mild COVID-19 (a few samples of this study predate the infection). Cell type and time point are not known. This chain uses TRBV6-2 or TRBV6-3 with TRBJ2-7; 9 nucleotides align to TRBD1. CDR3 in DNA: TGTGCCAGCAGTACTACAGGGGGCGCGTCCTACGAGCAGTACTTC. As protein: CASSTTGGASYEQYF.